This T cell receptor (beta chain) was found in a study of sequential checkpoint blockade in melanoma (dated by TCRdb to the late 2010s). General notes on the study: In a 1:1 randomization, patients received either first-line nivolumab then ipilimumab (arm A) or ipilimumab then nivolumab (arm B). Maintenance nivolumab came after each of the two trial sequences.

The paper's findings and limits, for the study overall: The response-prediction model combining TCR metrics and mutation burden needs validation in larger, independent patient cohorts.

In the case of this clone: What antigen it recognizes has not been identified. Base qualities are not provided; no much larger clone lies one nucleotide away.

The immunoSEQ Assay was used to immunosequence TCRbeta CDR3 regions from genomic DNA. Before high-throughput sequencing, genomic DNA was amplified using bias-controlled multiplex PCR. For the original study's pipeline: To quantify the absolute abundance of each unique TCRbeta CDR3 region, the sequences were collapsed and filtered. Clonality, defined as 1 minus Pielou's evenness, was calculated using only productive rearrangements. A previously published method was used to identify clones with significantly greater frequencies in on-treatment samples than in baseline samples. This is the immuneACCESS table as TCRdb keeps it, with only in-frame sequences that have V and J called. A part of the clones is gone; compared with another copy, unresolved V genes explain less than half, and the rest is unexplained. Clone size and V and J calls were adopted from that table, with D and trimming inferred from the DNA. The sample contains about 22,000 clones, approximately 80% of them found a single time. In total, the top ten clones hold around 10% of the sample.

The treatment or condition label of this sample denotes: randomized to nivolumab then ipilimumab (arm A) or the reverse (arm B). None of the trial patients had been given prior DNA-damaging chemotherapy. On a FACS Aria II flow cytometer, live CD3+CD8+ cells that were negative for CD19 and CD56 were sorted from thawed PBMCs. Samples came from patients with melanoma in CheckMate 064, a randomized, open-label phase II trial of sequential checkpoint blockade. Peripheral blood mononuclear cells were collected by leukapheresis, purified with Ficoll-Paque, and frozen in human serum with 10% DMSO. Purity of sorted blood CD3+CD8+ cells was verified at >98% immediately after sorting, followed by DNA extraction. The CDR3 starts with the cysteine, ends with the phenylalanine, and has 18 residues. Of all the DNA, just the CDR3 is kept, 54 bases in frame from base 1. Ends trimmed: V by 5 bases, J by 0 bases; bases unmatched to a gene: 10. Via the germline V gene (reference sequence), CDR1 is PRHDT and CDR2 FYEKMQ.

The TCR originated in a human donor with melanoma. The rearranged segments are TRBV13 and TRBJ2-7, with 13 bases matching TRBD2. This specimen was CD8+ T cells sorted from blood (inferred from file names), taken from a patient given nivolumab and ipilimumab in sequence. The DNA is as follows: TGTGCCAGCAGCCCGCTCCCTGGACTAGCGGGAGTCTCCTACGAGCAGTACTTC. It codes for CASSPLPGLAGVSYEQYF.